This entry concerns a single T cell receptor beta chain. Authors' methods: It was from reference gene primer amplification that nucleated cell counts were estimated. Here immunoSEQ multiplex PCR was the method, and the copy in TCRdb shows in-frame clones only, minus some. The V and J calls and clone size are taken from that table; D and trimming were inferred from the DNA. The sample carries under 300,000 clones, roughly nine tenths recorded once. The sample comes from a study of blood T cell repertoires in COVID-19. The wider study: Material from acute and convalescent COVID-19 was sourced from the United States, Italy and Spain. Sources were T cells, B-cell-depleted T cells, or PBMCs; the material itself was cDNA or gDNA.

Trimming at V came to 3 bases and at J to 1 base, leaving 19 bases not matched to a gene. The CDR3 is made up of 20 amino acids. The V gene's germline CDR1 is MNHEY and CDR2 SMNVEV (reference sequence). Cohort placement rested on clinical history that participants reported themselves. The chain links TRBV27 to TRBJ1-1; 8 bases are a match to TRBD1. This TCR derives from a woman in her 30s with acute COVID-19. The material sequenced was PBMCs or T cells enriched from blood (not recorded which). The CDR3 region has the DNA TGTGCCAGCAGTTTTAGAGTAAGGGAGGACAGGGCGTCCCGGAACACTGAAGCTTTCTTT. This translates into CASSFRVREDRASRNTEAFF.